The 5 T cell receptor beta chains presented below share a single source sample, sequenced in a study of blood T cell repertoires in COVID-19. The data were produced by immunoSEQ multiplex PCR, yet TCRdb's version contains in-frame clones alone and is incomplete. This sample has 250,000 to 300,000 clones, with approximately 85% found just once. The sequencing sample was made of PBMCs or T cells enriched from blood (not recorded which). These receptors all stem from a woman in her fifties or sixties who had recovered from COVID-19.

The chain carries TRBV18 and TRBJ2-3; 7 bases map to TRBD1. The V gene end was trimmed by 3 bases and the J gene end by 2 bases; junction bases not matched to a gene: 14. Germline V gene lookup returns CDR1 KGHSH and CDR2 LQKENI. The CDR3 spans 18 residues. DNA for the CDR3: TGTGCCAGCTCACCCCTCCCGCTGACAGGGATCCACACAGATACGCAGTATTTT. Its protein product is CASSPLPLTGIHTDTQYF.

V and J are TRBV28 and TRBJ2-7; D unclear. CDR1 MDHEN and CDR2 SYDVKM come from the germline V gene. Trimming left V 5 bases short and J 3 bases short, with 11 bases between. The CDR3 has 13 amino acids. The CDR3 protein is CASSPNTHYEQYF. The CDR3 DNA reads TGTGCCAGCAGTCCAAACACCCACTACGAGCAGTACTTC. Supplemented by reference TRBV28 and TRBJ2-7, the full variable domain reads DVKVTQSSRYLVKRTGEKVFLECVQDMDHENMFWYRQDPGLGLRLIYFSYDVKMKEKGDIPEGYSVSREKKERFSLILESASTNQTSMYLCASSPNTHYEQYFGPGTRLTVT.

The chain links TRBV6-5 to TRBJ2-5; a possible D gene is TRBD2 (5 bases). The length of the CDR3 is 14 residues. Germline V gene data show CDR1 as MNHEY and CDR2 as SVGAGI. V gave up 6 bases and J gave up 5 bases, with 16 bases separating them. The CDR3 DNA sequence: TGTGCCAGCAGAGCTAGACCGGCGGGTGAGACCCAGTACTTC. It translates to CASRARPAGETQYF.

The CDR3 here is CASSRREGWYGYTF. CDR3 sequence (DNA): TGTGCCAGCAGCCGCAGGGAGGGTTGGTATGGCTACACCTTC. V usage is TRBV7-9 and J usage is TRBJ1-2; possibly TRBD1 for D (5 bases). V lost 5 bases and J lost 5, with 15 bases in between. The CDR3 sequence is 14 residues long. The V gene's germline CDR1 is SEHNR and CDR2 FQNEAQ (reference sequence).

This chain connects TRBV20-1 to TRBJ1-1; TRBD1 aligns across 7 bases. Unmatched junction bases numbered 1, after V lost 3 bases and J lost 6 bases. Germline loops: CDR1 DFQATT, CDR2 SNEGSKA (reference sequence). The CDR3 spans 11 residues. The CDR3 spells CSARGQSEAFF. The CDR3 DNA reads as TGCAGTGCTAGGGGACAGTCTGAAGCTTTCTTT.